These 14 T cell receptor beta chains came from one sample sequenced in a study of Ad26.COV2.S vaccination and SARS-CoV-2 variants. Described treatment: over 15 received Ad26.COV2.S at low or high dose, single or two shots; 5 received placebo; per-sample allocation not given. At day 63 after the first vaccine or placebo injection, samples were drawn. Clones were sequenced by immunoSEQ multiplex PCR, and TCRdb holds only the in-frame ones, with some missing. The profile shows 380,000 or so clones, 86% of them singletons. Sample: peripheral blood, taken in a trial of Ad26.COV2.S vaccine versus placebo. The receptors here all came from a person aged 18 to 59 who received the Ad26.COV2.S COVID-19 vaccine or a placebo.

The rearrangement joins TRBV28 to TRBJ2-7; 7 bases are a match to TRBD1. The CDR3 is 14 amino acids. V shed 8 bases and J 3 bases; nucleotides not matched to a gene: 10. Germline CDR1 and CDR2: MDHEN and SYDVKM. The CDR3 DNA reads TGTGCCAGCCGTTCCCCGGGACAGAACTACGAGCAGTACTTC. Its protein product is CASRSPGQNYEQYF.

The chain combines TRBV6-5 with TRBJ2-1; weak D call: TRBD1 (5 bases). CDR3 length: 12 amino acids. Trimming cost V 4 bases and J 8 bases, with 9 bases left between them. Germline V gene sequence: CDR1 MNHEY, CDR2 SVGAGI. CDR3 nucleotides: TGTGCCAGCAGTTTATCAGGGTATGAGCAGTTCTTC. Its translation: CASSLSGYEQFF.

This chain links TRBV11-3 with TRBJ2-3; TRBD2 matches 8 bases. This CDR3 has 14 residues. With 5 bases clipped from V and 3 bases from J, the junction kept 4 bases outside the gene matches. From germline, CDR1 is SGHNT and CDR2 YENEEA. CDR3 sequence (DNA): TGTGCCAGCAGCGAGGGACTAGAAACAGATACGCAGTATTTT. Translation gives CASSEGLETDTQYF.

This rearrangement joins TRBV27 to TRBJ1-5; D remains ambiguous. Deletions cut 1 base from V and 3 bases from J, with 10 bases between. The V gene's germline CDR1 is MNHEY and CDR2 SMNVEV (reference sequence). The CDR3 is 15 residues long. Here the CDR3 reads CASSLWADSNQPQHF. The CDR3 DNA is TGTGCCAGCAGTTTATGGGCAGACTCCAATCAGCCCCAGCATTTT.

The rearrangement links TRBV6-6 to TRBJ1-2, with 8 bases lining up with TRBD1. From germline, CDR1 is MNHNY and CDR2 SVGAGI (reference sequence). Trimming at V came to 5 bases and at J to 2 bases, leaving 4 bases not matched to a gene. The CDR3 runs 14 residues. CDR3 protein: CASSTGTGNYGYTF. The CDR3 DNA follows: TGTGCCAGCAGTACCGGGACAGGAAACTATGGCTACACCTTC.

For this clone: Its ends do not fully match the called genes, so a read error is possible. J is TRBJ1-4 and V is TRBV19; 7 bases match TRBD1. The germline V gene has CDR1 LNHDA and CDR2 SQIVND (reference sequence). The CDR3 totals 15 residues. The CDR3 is CASTIRGRIHEKLFF. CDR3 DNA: TGTGCCAGTACTATAAGGGGGCGCATCCATGAAAAACTGTTTTTT.

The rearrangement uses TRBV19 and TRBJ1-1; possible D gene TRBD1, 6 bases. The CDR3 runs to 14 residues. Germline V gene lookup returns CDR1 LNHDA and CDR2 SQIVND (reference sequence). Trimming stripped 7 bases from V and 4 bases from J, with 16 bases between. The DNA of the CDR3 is TGTGCCAGTAAGGAGACAGGTTCTGTCACTGAAGCTTTCTTT. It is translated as CASKETGSVTEAFF.

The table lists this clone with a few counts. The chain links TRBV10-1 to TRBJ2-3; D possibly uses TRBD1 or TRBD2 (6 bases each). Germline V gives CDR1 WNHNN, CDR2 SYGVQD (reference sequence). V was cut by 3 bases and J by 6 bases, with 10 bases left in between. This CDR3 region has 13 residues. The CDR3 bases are TGCGCCAGCAGTGAAGGGGGGCTCGATACGCAGTATTTT. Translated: CASSEGGLDTQYF.

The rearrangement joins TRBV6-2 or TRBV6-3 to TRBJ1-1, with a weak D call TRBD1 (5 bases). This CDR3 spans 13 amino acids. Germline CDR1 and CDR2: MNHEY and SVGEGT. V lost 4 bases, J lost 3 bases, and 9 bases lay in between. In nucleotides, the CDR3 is TGTGCCAGCAGTTGGCGGGGGGACACTGAAGCTTTCTTT. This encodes CASSWRGDTEAFF.

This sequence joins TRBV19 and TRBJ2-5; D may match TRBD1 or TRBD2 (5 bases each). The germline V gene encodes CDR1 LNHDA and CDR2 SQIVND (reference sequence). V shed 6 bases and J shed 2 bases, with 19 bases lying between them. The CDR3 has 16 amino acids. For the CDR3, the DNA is TGTGCCAGTAGCCCTCTGGGGAGTAGGGGTCAAGAGACCCAGTACTTC. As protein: CASSPLGSRGQETQYF.

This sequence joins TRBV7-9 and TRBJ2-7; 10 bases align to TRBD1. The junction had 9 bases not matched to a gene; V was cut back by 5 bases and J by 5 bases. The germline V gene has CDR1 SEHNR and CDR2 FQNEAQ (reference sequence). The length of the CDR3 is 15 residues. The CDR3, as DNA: TGTGCCAGCAGCGTTCGGGGACAGGGGATGCACGAGCAGTACTTC. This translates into CASSVRGQGMHEQYF.

CDR3 sequence: CASSSDGQREEQYF. In DNA, the CDR3 is TGCGCCAGCAGCTCCGACGGGCAGCGCGAGGAGCAGTACTTC. The V gene is TRBV5-1, the J gene TRBJ2-7; D gene uncertain. Germline-derived CDR1 and CDR2 are SGHRS and YFSETQ. V was cut by 3 bases and J by 7 bases, with 17 bases left in between. The CDR3 is made up of 14 amino acids.

The CDR3 DNA reads as TGTGCCAGCAGTTGGGGGGCCCCCTACGAGCAGTACTTC. Protein product: CASSWGAPYEQYF. The chain couples TRBV6-5 to TRBJ2-7; D is perhaps TRBD1 or TRBD2 (6 bases each). The CDR3 is 13 amino acids. V was trimmed by 4 bases and J by 2 bases, leaving 9 bases between them. CDR1 MNHEY and CDR2 SVGAGI come from the germline V gene.

CDR3 in amino acids: CASSQEGPAGGSHEQFF. Here the CDR3 DNA reads TGTGCCAGCAGCCAAGAAGGGCCAGCGGGGGGCAGCCATGAGCAGTTCTTC. The V gene is TRBV4-2, the J gene TRBJ2-1; the match to TRBD2 covers 9 bases. CDR1 and CDR2 from the germline V gene are LGHNA and YNFKEQ. This CDR3 comprises 17 residues. V lost 0 bases, J lost 8 bases, and 11 bases stayed unmatched.